Listed here are 2 T cell receptor beta chains from one sample, sequenced in a study of T cell repertoires in cytomegalovirus infection. These receptors are not linked to any known antigen. TCRdb re-derived calls from the reads in MiXCR, one entry per CDR3 protein. The sample contains roughly 920,000 distinct CDR3 sequences, approximately 32% of which appear only once. Here the sequenced sample was cultured CD8+ T cells from PBMCs, taken from culture after CMV antigen stimulation. These receptors originate from a human donor in good health (CMV status not recorded). Some clones in this sample may be carry-over from other donors' samples.

This clonotype was recorded at least ten times. This rearrangement joins TRBV7-2 to TRBJ2-3; D is undetermined. Deletions cut 0 bases from V and 2 bases from J, with 21 bases between. Per germline, CDR1 SGHTA and CDR2 FQGNSA. The CDR3 loop spans 19 amino acids. CDR3 residues: CASSLASYLEDGNTDTQYF. The CDR3 DNA sequence: TGTGCCAGCAGCTTAGCGTCGTATCTTGAGGACGGCAACACAGATACGCAGTATTTT.

The chain carries TRBV5-1 and TRBJ2-5, with D possibly called TRBD1 or TRBD2 (5 bases each). The CDR3 is 13 amino acids. Trimming removed 5 bases at V and 5 bases at J, with 13 bases between. In germline, CDR1 is SGHRS, CDR2 YFSETQ. CDR3 nucleotide sequence: TGCGCCAGCAGACCTAGCAGGGTTGAGACCCAGTACTTC. It yields the protein CASRPSRVETQYF.